The 16 T cell receptor beta chains listed next were all sequenced from one sample in a study of T cells in Graves' hyperthyroidism and ophthalmopathy. The source material, RNA transcripts, was used to amplify TCR beta CDR3 regions. HTBI primers drove first-round RT-PCR of the TCR CDR3. TCRdb used MiXCR to reprocess the multiplex PCR reads, holding one entry per CDR3 protein. The sample lists approximately 620,000 distinct CDR3 sequences, roughly 14% occurring once. The material sequenced was blood. The receptors originated from a woman aged 30 to 39 with Graves' hyperthyroidism that later progressed to Graves' ophthalmopathy.

This clonotype was counted ten times or more. This chain connects TRBV28 to TRBJ2-1; 15 nucleotides match TRBD2. Germline V gene lookup returns CDR1 MDHEN and CDR2 SYDVKM. Unmatched junction bases numbered 11, after V lost 8 bases and J lost 9 bases. This CDR3 has 16 residues. The DNA of the CDR3 is TGTGCCAGCTCCCCGGGACTAGCGGGAGGACGGCGTGAGCAGTTCTTC. This translates into CASSPGLAGGRREQFF.

This clonotype was counted ten times or more. The rearrangement joins TRBV3-1 to TRBJ2-3; the match to TRBD1 covers 7 bases. This CDR3 contains 14 residues. V lost 4 bases and J lost 3; bases outside the gene matches: 4. Germline values: CDR1 LGHDT, CDR2 YNNKEL (reference sequence). CDR3 sequence reads: CASSRAGGTDTQYF. CDR3 bases: TGTGCCAGCAGCCGGGCAGGGGGAACAGATACGCAGTATTTT.

This clonotype was found many times. V is TRBV27 and J is TRBJ2-7; 16 positions agree with TRBD2. Unmatched junction bases numbered 1, after V lost 0 bases and J lost 2 bases. The CDR3 is 17 residues long. Germline assignment: CDR1 MNHEY and CDR2 SMNVEV (reference sequence). Here the CDR3 reads CASSLSGLAGGPYEQYF. The DNA of the CDR3 is TGTGCCAGCAGTTTATCGGGACTAGCGGGAGGGCCCTACGAGCAGTACTTC.

CDR3 protein: CASSLVGPGGPEETQYF. The CDR3 coding sequence is TGCGCCAGCAGCTTGGTGGGGCCGGGAGGGCCGGAGGAGACCCAGTACTTC. The chain employs TRBV5-1 and TRBJ2-5; TRBD2 matches 8 bases. The CDR3 loop spans 17 amino acids. V shed 0 bases and J 5 bases; nucleotides not matched to a gene: 12. The germline V gene has CDR1 SGHRS and CDR2 YFSETQ.

This clonotype has ten or more counts. V gene TRBV6-5 combines with J gene TRBJ2-7; D gene uncertain. Germline-derived CDR1 and CDR2 are MNHEY and SVGAGI. CDR3 size: 17 residues. Trimming pared 0 bases from V and 2 bases from J, leaving 17 bases between. The CDR3 bases are TGTGCCAGCAGTTACTCGGGTTCGCCAGATGAGCCCTACGAGCAGTACTTC. Protein product: CASSYSGSPDEPYEQYF.

This clonotype was recorded at least ten times. The rearrangement links TRBV5-8 to TRBJ1-2, with no clear D. V was shortened by 2 bases and J by 2 bases, with 13 bases between the two germline ends. The CDR3 is 15 residues long. Looked up from germline, CDR1 is SGHTS and CDR2 is YDEGEE. The CDR3 bases are TGTGCCAGCAGCTTAGGTCCGGGCAGCAACTATGGCTACACCTTC. Encoded protein: CASSLGPGSNYGYTF.

In its sample, this clonotype was seen many times. The chain combines TRBV10-3 with TRBJ2-3, with D perhaps matching TRBD1 (6 bases). The germline CDR1 and CDR2 sequences are ENHRY and SYGVKD. The CDR3 is made up of 15 amino acids. With 0 bases removed from V and 1 base from J, the gap between germline ends came to 8 bases. CDR3 amino acids: CAISESTGGTDTQYF. In DNA form, the CDR3 reads TGTGCCATCAGTGAGTCGACAGGAGGCACAGATACGCAGTATTTT.

Many counts were recorded for this clonotype. This chain uses TRBV3-1 with TRBJ2-5; 8 positions agree with TRBD2. This CDR3 has 15 amino acids. The ends lost 6 bases at V and 1 base at J; junction bases unmatched: 7. Germline-derived CDR1 and CDR2 are LGHDT and YNNKEL (reference sequence). CDR3 DNA sequence: TGTGCCAGCAGGCTAGCGAGCGGGGGCCAAGAGACCCAGTACTTC. It is translated as CASRLASGGQETQYF.

The J gene is TRBJ2-5, the V gene TRBV5-4; 7 nucleotides match TRBD1. The CDR3 covers 14 residues. CDR1 and CDR2 from the germline V gene are SGHNT and YYREEE (reference sequence). Trimming at V came to 4 bases and at J to 0 bases, leaving 3 bases not matched to a gene. CDR3 in DNA: TGTGCCAGCAGCGTGGACAGGTACCAAGAGACCCAGTACTTC. Its protein product is CASSVDRYQETQYF. Full variable domain (remainder filled in from reference TRBV5-4 and TRBJ2-5): ETGVTQSPTHLIKTRGQQVTLRCSSQSGHNTVSWYQQALGQGPQFIFQYYREEENGRGNFPPRFSGLQFPNYSSELNVNALELDDSALYLCASSVDRYQETQYFGPGTRLLVL.

The chain combines TRBV4-1 with TRBJ2-2; D unresolved. V lost 3 bases and J lost 2, with 10 bases in between. The CDR3 has 15 amino acids. Per the germline V gene, CDR1 is MGHRA and CDR2 is YSYEKL. The CDR3: CASSQSWGNTGELFF. CDR3 DNA sequence: TGCGCCAGCAGCCAGTCATGGGGAAACACCGGGGAGCTGTTTTTT.

This clonotype has just a few counts. V and J are TRBV20-1 and TRBJ1-2; 8 bases are shared with TRBD1. Germline values: CDR1 DFQATT, CDR2 SNEGSKA (reference sequence). V lost 0 bases and J lost 1; bases outside the gene matches: 10. The CDR3 has 17 amino acids. The CDR3 nucleotides read TGCAGTGCTAGAGATTTTCCAGGGGGCATGGGTAACTATGGCTACACCTTC. It translates to CSARDFPGGMGNYGYTF.

This clonotype was counted only a few times. CDR3 coding DNA: TGTGCCAGCAGCTTTTCCCCGAGGGAGCAGTACTTC. The encoded protein is CASSFSPREQYF. V gene TRBV5-6 combines with J gene TRBJ2-7; D ambiguous. Trimming took 2 bases from V and 7 from J, leaving 10 bases between them. Germline CDR1 reads SGHDT; CDR2 reads YYEEEE. The CDR3 is made up of 12 amino acids.

There are many counts of this clonotype. This chain uses TRBV2 with TRBJ2-1, with 8 bases matching TRBD2. V shed 3 bases, J shed 11 bases, and the junction held 12 bases outside the gene matches. Germline V lookup: CDR1 SNHLY, CDR2 FYNNEI. CDR3 length: 15 residues. The CDR3 loop is CASSEGREDGSKQFF. In DNA form, the CDR3 reads TGTGCCAGCAGTGAGGGGCGGGAGGATGGTAGTAAGCAGTTCTTC.

This clonotype has a handful of counts. V is TRBV19 and J is TRBJ2-6; D may be TRBD2 (5 bases). V dropped 4 bases and J dropped 0 bases, with 16 bases sitting between them. Germline assignment: CDR1 LNHDA and CDR2 SQIVND (reference sequence). The CDR3 runs 18 residues. For the CDR3, the DNA is TGTGCCAGTAGTAACGGCTTGCAAACTAGCTCTGGGGCCAACGTCCTGACTTTC. The encoded protein is CASSNGLQTSSGANVLTF.

This clonotype came up many times. The V and J genes are TRBV2 and TRBJ1-5, with D hard to call. Germline V gene lookup returns CDR1 SNHLY and CDR2 FYNNEI. With 3 bases removed from V and 0 bases from J, the gap between germline ends came to 6 bases. This CDR3 contains 14 residues. For the CDR3, the DNA is TGTGCCAGCAGTGAGCTCTCTAGCAATCAGCCCCAGCATTTT. Translating it yields CASSELSSNQPQHF.

As to this clonotype: The junction departs from the called germline gene at one end, perhaps through a read error. The rearrangement joins TRBV6-8 to TRBJ1-1; 11 nucleotides align to TRBD1. Germline assignment: CDR1 MNHGY and CDR2 SAAAGT. There are 16 residues in the CDR3. The CDR3 protein is CAGRTGGNGANTEAFF. DNA for the CDR3: TGTGCCGGCAGGACAGGGGGCAATGGGGCGAACACTGAAGCTTTCTTT.